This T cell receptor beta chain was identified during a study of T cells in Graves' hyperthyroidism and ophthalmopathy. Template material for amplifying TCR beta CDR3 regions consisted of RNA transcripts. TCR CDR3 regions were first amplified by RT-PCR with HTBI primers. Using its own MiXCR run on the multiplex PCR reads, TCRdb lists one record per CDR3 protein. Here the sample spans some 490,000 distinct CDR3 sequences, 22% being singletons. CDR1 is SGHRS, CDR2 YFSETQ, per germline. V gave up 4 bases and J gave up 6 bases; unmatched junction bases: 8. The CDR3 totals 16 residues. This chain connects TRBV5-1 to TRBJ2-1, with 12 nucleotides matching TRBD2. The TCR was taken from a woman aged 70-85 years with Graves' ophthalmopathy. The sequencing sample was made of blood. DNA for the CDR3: TGCGCCAGCAGCCCGGGGACTAGCGGGCCCTTCAATGAGCAGTTCTTC. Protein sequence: CASSPGTSGPFNEQFF.